The 29 T cell receptor beta chains below all came from one sample that was sequenced in a study of cytomegalovirus exposure and HLA in healthy donors. The PCR was carried out with 60 Vbeta primers and 13 Jbeta primers. Produced via immunoSEQ multiplex PCR; TCRdb's table is partial and in-frame only. The table records 130,000 to 150,000 clones, roughly 78% of them present only once. The sample consisted of PBMCs. The source is a female donor in good health and CMV-seronegative.

The chain is built from TRBV18 and TRBJ2-5; TRBD1 aligns across 7 bases. The J call may be incorrect, as the DNA end agrees better with TRBJ2-7. This CDR3 contains 14 residues. CDR1 is KGHSH and CDR2 is LQKENI in the germline V gene. The CDR3 coding sequence is TGTGCCAGCTCACGGACAGGCACGTCCTACGAGCAGTACTTC. This translates into CASSRTGTSYEQYF.

The chain joins TRBV9 to TRBJ2-3, with TRBD1 matching over 9 bases. CDR1 is SGDLS and CDR2 is YYNGEE in the germline V gene. Losses at the gene ends were 0 bases for V and 2 bases for J; bases not matched to a gene: 4. This CDR3 is built from 16 residues. The CDR3 spells CASSVAGDRATDTQYF. The CDR3 DNA is TGTGCCAGCAGCGTAGCCGGGGACAGGGCCACAGATACGCAGTATTTT.

This rearrangement joins TRBV15 to TRBJ2-2; tentatively, D is TRBD2 (6 bases). Germline V CDR1 and CDR2: LNHNV, YYDKDF (reference sequence). V was clipped by 1 base and J by 8 bases, with 17 bases between them. The CDR3 length is 16 residues. The CDR3 DNA follows: TGTGCCACCAGCAGAGGAGGAGCGGGCGGAGGAGGGGAGCTGTTTTTT. It translates to CATSRGGAGGGGELFF.

The chain carries TRBV6-1 and TRBJ1-2; possible D gene TRBD1, 6 bases. The germline V gene has CDR1 MNHNS and CDR2 SASEGT. V dropped 5 bases and J dropped 5 bases, with 12 bases sitting between them. The CDR3 consists of 13 residues. For the CDR3, the DNA is TGTGCCAGCAGTAAACAGGGTTTTTATGGCTACACCTTC. Encoded protein: CASSKQGFYGYTF.

This clone appeared a single time. The genes are TRBV27 and TRBJ1-2, with D possibly matching TRBD1 (6 bases). V gave up 5 bases and J gave up 8 bases, with 21 bases separating them. This CDR3 spans 15 amino acids. Germline loops: CDR1 MNHEY, CDR2 SMNVEV (reference sequence). The CDR3 loop reads CASSPPPGGGSGYTF. The CDR3 DNA sequence: TGTGCCAGCAGTCCCCCCCCGGGGGGCGGTAGCGGCTACACCTTC.

The CDR3 DNA follows: TGTGCCAGCAGTAAGGAGGGGACTAGCGGGGGCCGCTACGAGCAGTACTTC. Its translation is CASSKEGTSGGRYEQYF. The rearrangement uses TRBV4-2 and TRBJ2-7; TRBD2 agrees at 14 bases. This CDR3 is built from 17 residues. Germline V gene lookup returns CDR1 LGHNA and CDR2 YNFKEQ. V was clipped by 6 bases and J by 3 bases; unmatched bases: 10.

The V and J genes are TRBV15 and TRBJ1-5, with D maybe TRBD1 (6 bases). Germline V gene sequence: CDR1 LNHNV, CDR2 YYDKDF (reference sequence). V shed 0 bases and J shed 7 bases, with 13 bases lying between them. CDR3 length: 15 amino acids. The CDR3 loop is CATSRDRGLGQPQHF. The CDR3 coding sequence is TGTGCCACCAGCAGAGACAGGGGTTTAGGCCAGCCCCAGCATTTT.

J is TRBJ2-5 and V is TRBV4-1, with 12 positions matching TRBD2. Judging by the DNA end, TRBJ2-7 fits better; the J call may be wrong. This CDR3 region has 16 residues. CDR1 is MGHRA, CDR2 YSYEKL, per germline. Written as DNA, the CDR3 is TGCGCCAGCAGCCAAGACGGACTAGCGGGACCCCACGAGCAGTACTTC. It specifies CASSQDGLAGPHEQYF.

The chain recombines TRBV6-1 with TRBJ1-2; a possible D gene is TRBD1 (6 bases). Germline values: CDR1 MNHNS, CDR2 SASEGT. V was trimmed by 3 bases and J by 5 bases, leaving 22 bases between them. CDR3 length: 17 amino acids. CDR3 protein: CASSDFHAGVLGYGYTF. DNA for the CDR3: TGTGCCAGCAGTGACTTCCATGCAGGGGTTTTAGGGTATGGCTACACCTTC.

This sequence joins TRBV27 and TRBJ1-1; D may be TRBD1 (6 bases). Per germline, CDR1 MNHEY and CDR2 SMNVEV (reference sequence). The CDR3 has 14 residues. Trimming shortened V by 5 bases and J by 4 bases, and 14 bases separated the two germline ends. The DNA for the CDR3 is TGTGCCAGCAGTCGAACAGGGTGGGGCACTGAAGCTTTCTTT. This codes for CASSRTGWGTEAFF.

The chain has TRBV7-9 and TRBJ1-1; tentative D call: TRBD1 (5 bases). The ends were cut back, 2 bases at V and 1 base at J, with 14 bases in the middle. The CDR3 loop spans 16 amino acids. Germline V lookup: CDR1 SEHNR, CDR2 FQNEAQ (reference sequence). CDR3: CASSLRPGQPNTEAFF. The CDR3 bases are TGTGCCAGCAGCTTAAGGCCCGGACAACCGAACACTGAAGCTTTCTTT.

This rearrangement joins TRBV4-1 to TRBJ1-4; TRBD1 agrees at 11 bases. V shed 4 bases and J 7 bases; nucleotides not matched to a gene: 11. CDR3 length equals 17 residues. The germline gives CDR1 MGHRA, CDR2 YSYEKL. The CDR3 region is CASSLAGTGGESEKLFF. CDR3 coding DNA: TGCGCCAGCAGCCTAGCCGGGACAGGGGGGGAGAGTGAAAAACTGTTTTTT.

This chain uses TRBV6-1 with TRBJ1-5; 8 positions match TRBD1. Germline values: CDR1 MNHNS, CDR2 SASEGT. V shed 8 bases, J shed 4 bases, and the junction held 1 base outside the gene matches. The CDR3 consists of 12 residues. This CDR3 reads CASGDRNQPQHF. CDR3 DNA: TGTGCCAGCGGGGACAGGAATCAGCCCCAGCATTTT.

Turning to this clone: Sequence at one end of the junction differs from germline and may be a read error. The CDR3 protein is CASSSPWGGADGYPF. DNA of the CDR3: TGTGCCAGCAGCTCACCTTGGGGAGGAGCGGATGGCTACCCCTTC. This chain links TRBV7-9 with TRBJ1-2; no reliable D call. Germline V gene data show CDR1 as SEHNR and CDR2 as FQNEAQ (reference sequence). The CDR3 is 15 amino acids. The full variable domain, its missing parts supplied by reference TRBV7-9 and TRBJ1-2, is DTGVSQNPRHKITKRGQNVTFRCDPISEHNRLYWYRQTLGQGPEFLTYFQNEAQLEKSRLLSDRFSAERPKGSFSTLEIQRTEQGDSAMYLCASSSPWGGADGYPFGSGTRLTVV.

The chain has TRBV27 and TRBJ2-7; the match to TRBD2 covers 7 bases. The CDR3 is 13 residues long. V trimming: 5 bases; J trimming: 2 bases; junction bases outside the gene matches: 3. Germline V gene data show CDR1 as MNHEY and CDR2 as SMNVEV (reference sequence). The CDR3 spells CASSHRGAYEQYF. CDR3 sequence (DNA): TGTGCCAGCAGTCACCGGGGGGCCTACGAGCAGTACTTC.

This clone was seen only once. The chain carries TRBV5-1 and TRBJ2-2, with 11 bases identical to TRBD2. The CDR3 spans 18 residues. Trimming cost V 1 base and J 4 bases; bases outside gene matches: 9. CDR1 SGHRS and CDR2 YFSETQ come from the germline V gene. The CDR3 reads CASSLIGSGGVRTGELFF. The DNA for the CDR3 is TGCGCCAGCAGCTTGATCGGTAGCGGGGGGGTGCGCACCGGGGAGCTGTTTTTT.

J is TRBJ1-3 and V is TRBV6-1; unclear D gene. Trimming removed 8 bases from V and 0 bases from J, with 11 bases in between. The CDR3 consists of 14 residues. Germline V gene lookup returns CDR1 MNHNS and CDR2 SASEGT. The CDR3 DNA sequence: TGTGCCAGCCGGTCGTACGGCTCTGGAAACACCATATATTTT. Translation gives CASRSYGSGNTIYF.

This clone was detected only once. The chain joins TRBV20-1 to TRBJ1-1; D may be TRBD1 (6 bases). Germline CDR1 DFQATT, CDR2 SNEGSKA (reference sequence). This CDR3 is built from 11 residues. Trimming cost V 8 bases and J 4 bases, with 11 bases left between them. The CDR3 reads CSNRESTEAFF. The CDR3 DNA is TGCAGTAACAGGGAAAGCACTGAAGCTTTCTTT.

This clone has a single count. This chain joins TRBV30 and TRBJ2-2; 10 bases map to TRBD1. With 5 bases clipped from V and 7 bases from J, the junction kept 7 bases outside the gene matches. There are 14 residues in the CDR3. Germline V gene data show CDR1 as GTSNPN and CDR2 as SVGIG (reference sequence). The CDR3: CAWQRDRGGGELFF. The CDR3 bases are TGTGCCTGGCAACGGGACAGGGGAGGCGGGGAGCTGTTTTTT.

The genes are TRBV7-9 and TRBJ2-3; a possible D gene is TRBD2 (5 bases). The ends were cut back, 4 bases at V and 1 base at J, with 15 bases in the middle. Germline values: CDR1 SEHNR, CDR2 FQNEAQ (reference sequence). The CDR3 has 16 amino acids. Written as DNA, the CDR3 is TGTGCCAGCAGCTCCCCCGGACTGTGGGGCACAGATACGCAGTATTTT. Residues: CASSSPGLWGTDTQYF.

V is TRBV28 and J is TRBJ1-5; D not resolved. CDR3 length: 14 amino acids. V gave up 3 bases and J gave up 0 bases, with 6 bases separating them. Germline loops: CDR1 MDHEN, CDR2 SYDVKM. The CDR3, as DNA: TGTGCCAGCAGTTTCGACAATAGCAATCAGCCCCAGCATTTT. Translating gives CASSFDNSNQPQHF.

V usage is TRBV21-1 and J usage is TRBJ2-7; the listed D gene, TRBD2, was not tested against the DNA. TRBV21-1 is labeled a pseudogene. The CDR3 spans 14 residues. CDR3 amino acids: CASSLETSDYEQYF. The CDR3 region has the DNA TGTGCCAGCAGCCTTGAGACTAGCGACTACGAGCAGTACTTC.

V is TRBV15 and J is TRBJ2-3; 14 positions match TRBD2. The junction had 11 bases not matched to a gene; V was cut back by 2 bases and J by 7 bases. Germline V gene lookup returns CDR1 LNHNV and CDR2 YYDKDF (reference sequence). This CDR3 comprises 18 residues. The chain's CDR3 is CATSRLPGLAGASNTQYF. CDR3 in DNA: TGTGCCACCAGCAGACTACCGGGACTAGCGGGAGCATCTAATACGCAGTATTTT.

This clone was recorded once. The chain joins TRBV27 to TRBJ2-7; a weak D match, TRBD2 (7 bases). Germline lookup yields CDR1 MNHEY and CDR2 SMNVEV (reference sequence). The CDR3 runs to 13 residues. The germline V and J ends were trimmed by 7 bases and 0 bases, with 10 bases remaining between them. The chain's CDR3 is CASKGGSSYEQYF. CDR3 DNA: TGTGCCAGCAAGGGGGGGAGCTCCTACGAGCAGTACTTC.

This chain joins TRBV27 and TRBJ2-7; a possible D gene is TRBD1 (6 bases). The germline gives CDR1 MNHEY, CDR2 SMNVEV (reference sequence). V gave up 5 bases and J gave up 7 bases, with 24 bases separating them. CDR3 length: 16 residues. The CDR3 here is CASSRSVRGPGTEQYF. In DNA form, the CDR3 reads TGTGCCAGCAGTCGCTCCGTTAGGGGTCCCGGGACAGAGCAGTACTTC.

The rearrangement uses TRBV5-1 and TRBJ2-3; D possibly corresponds to TRBD1 (6 bases). The CDR3 spans 14 residues. With 3 bases removed from V and 8 bases from J, the gap between germline ends came to 16 bases. Germline CDR1 reads SGHRS; CDR2 reads YFSETQ. CDR3 nucleotides: TGCGCCAGCAGCTCTGACGGACAGTCTGGTACGCAGTATTTT. It specifies CASSSDGQSGTQYF. The entire variable domain, with the rest obtained from reference TRBV5-1 and TRBJ2-3, is as follows: KAGVTQTPRYLIKTRGQQVTLSCSPISGHRSVSWYQQTPGQGLQFLFEYFSETQRNKGNFPGRFSGRQFSNSRSEMNVSTLELGDSALYLCASSSDGQSGTQYFGPGTRLTVL.

The rearrangement links TRBV30 to TRBJ2-5; TRBD1 matches 7 bases. This CDR3 region has 18 residues. Trimming took 3 bases from V and 2 from J; bases not matched to a gene: 18. From germline, CDR1 is GTSNPN and CDR2 SVGIG (reference sequence). In DNA form, the CDR3 reads TGTGCCTGGAGCCCCTCTAATACCAGGGGGAAGGGACAAGAGACCCAGTACTTC. Residues: CAWSPSNTRGKGQETQYF.

The J gene is TRBJ1-4, the V gene TRBV2; 10 nucleotides match TRBD1. The germline V gene encodes CDR1 SNHLY and CDR2 FYNNEI. The CDR3 extends over 14 amino acids. V shed 7 bases and J 8 bases; nucleotides not matched to a gene: 7. CDR3 in amino acids: CASTRDRGREKLFF. DNA of the CDR3: TGTGCCAGCACAAGGGACAGGGGCAGGGAAAAACTGTTTTTT.

The chain is built from TRBV29-1 and TRBJ1-5; a weak D match, TRBD1 (6 bases). V was clipped by 5 bases and J by 3 bases, with 14 bases between them. The CDR3 runs to 14 residues. Germline assignment: CDR1 SQVTM and CDR2 ANQGSEA. The CDR3 reads CSVSTNRDNQPQHF. The CDR3 DNA reads TGCAGCGTTTCGACTAACAGGGACAATCAGCCCCAGCATTTT.